This section outlines one T cell receptor (beta chain) sequence together with its context. The CD8+ and CD4+ T cells were isolated magnetically using a negative isolation approach, whereas the TEMRA cells were enriched by FACS. The data derive from a study of CD8 T cells in Susac syndrome. Roughly 0.45 to 1 ug RNA was reverse transcribed with random hexamers. The authors amplified TCR beta CDR3 across 54 Vbeta and 13 Jbeta using immunoSEQ multiplex PCR. TCRdb redid the calling of the immunoSEQ multiplex PCR reads with MiXCR, one entry per CDR3 protein. The sample holds 150,000 to 200,000 distinct CDR3 sequences, approximately 95% seen once. The CDR3 has 15 amino acids. The ends lost 2 bases at V and 6 bases at J; junction bases unmatched: 8. Germline V gene sequence: CDR1 MNHEY, CDR2 SMNVEV (reference sequence).

The V call is TRBV27, the J call TRBJ1-1, with 8 bases that match TRBD1. This TCR came from a human donor with multiple sclerosis. Sequenced input: CD4+ T cells from PBMCs. Written as DNA, the CDR3 is TGTGCCAGCAGTTTAGGTCTCAGGGGGCAATCTGAAGCTTTCTTT. As protein: CASSLGLRGQSEAFF.